This TCR beta chain comes out of a study of identical twins. Study-wide results and limits: The authors drew conclusions from cross-sectional statistical analysis rather than following the same donors. High-abundance cord blood beta clonotypes had fewer insertions; memory repertoires showed none.

In TCRdb, the 5' RACE reads were re-called with MiXCR into one record per CDR3 protein. The sample gives fewer than 450,000 distinct CDR3 sequences, 7% to 9.5% of which show up once; about 8.1% is in the top ten. The germline CDR1 and CDR2 sequences are MNHEY and SVGEGT. With V trimmed by 2 bases and J by 3 bases, 4 bases remained unmatched. CDR3 length equals 16 residues. On this clonotype itself: The antigen remains unidentified.

The sample taken for sequencing was naive T cells sorted from blood. The chain joins TRBV6-2 or TRBV6-3 to TRBJ2-5, with 12 positions matching TRBD2. This TCR derives from a woman aged 50 to 65 in good health. The CDR3 coding sequence is TGTGCCAGCAGTTACCTAGCGGGAGGGCCGGAAGAGACCCAGTACTTC. As protein: CASSYLAGGPEETQYF.